This T cell receptor beta chain was retrieved from a study of blood T cell repertoires in COVID-19. Looking at the study overall: Donors in the United States, Italy and Spain gave samples during acute or convalescent COVID-19.

The CDR3 extends over 15 amino acids. Germline values: CDR1 LNHDA, CDR2 SQIVND (reference sequence). V shed 6 bases and J 5 bases; nucleotides not matched to a gene: 12. How the authors handled the data: By means of reference gene primer amplification, nucleated cell counts were estimated. Produced via immunoSEQ multiplex PCR; TCRdb's table is partial and in-frame only. The V and J calls and clone size come from that table; D and trimming were worked out from the DNA. The sample holds over 110,000 clones, approximately 85% seen once. The sample consisted of peripheral blood. This clonotype was sampled from a man aged 65 to 79 with acute or convalescent COVID-19. V gene TRBV19 combines with J gene TRBJ2-7; 8 bases are a match to TRBD2. The CDR3, as DNA: TGTGCCAGTAGCTCCGGGCGGGAGGTTTTGAACGAGCAGTACTTC. Translation: CASSSGREVLNEQYF.